Detailed here is one T cell receptor (beta chain). This sample is drawn from a study of cytomegalovirus exposure and HLA in healthy donors. About the research overall: There were fewer than 130 million unique TCR beta sequences, drawn from around 180 million T cells, in an earlier analysis. An early data release held about 85 million unique TCRs from HLA-typed donors.

At sampling all donors were nominally healthy, likely with unrecorded immune exposures. The J segment lost 0 bases and the V segment lost 0 bases, leaving 4 bases of the junction unmatched. The CDR3 runs 17 residues. Germline-derived CDR1 and CDR2 are MDHEN and SYDVKM. Primers: 60 Vbeta forward and 13 Jbeta reverse. The authors' processing: An analysis that came later counted roughly 87 million unique TCR beta chains, around 10 million shared. Profiled with immunoSEQ multiplex PCR; TCRdb holds only in-frame clones, not every one. That table supplies the V and J calls and clone size; D and trimming were determined from the DNA. The sample has approximately 110,000 clones; more than 60% are singletons.

The sequenced material came from PBMCs. The V and J genes are TRBV28 and TRBJ2-1, with 8 bases aligning to TRBD1. This sequence originates from a woman aged 40 to 49 in good health and CMV-seronegative. The CDR3 here is CASSLWGDRRSYNEQFF. The CDR3 region has the DNA TGTGCCAGCAGTTTATGGGGGGACAGGCGCTCCTACAATGAGCAGTTCTTC.